Sequencing of this TCR beta chain was carried out in a study of cytomegalovirus exposure and HLA in healthy donors. Study outcomes and limitations: Several of the most significant clusters appeared linked to common viral pathogens, based on a later analysis. HLA allele associations emerged for under 20,000 TCR beta sequences in a later analysis, at 0.05 false discovery rate. Researchers reported in a later analysis that a missense DCLRE1C variant was tied to TCR beta V- and J-gene trimming. Accounts indicate the classifier identified cytomegalovirus status with strong specificity and sensitivity.

PCR employed 60 Vbeta and 13 Jbeta primers. Here immunoSEQ multiplex PCR was the method, and the copy in TCRdb shows in-frame clones only, minus some. This sample has 180,000 or so clones; around four fifths occur once, and the top ten carry approximately 2%. On this clone itself: Antigen unknown.

The CDR3 covers 13 residues. V lost 2 bases and J 7 bases, leaving 12 bases between the germline ends. Germline V gene data show CDR1 as GTSNPN and CDR2 as SVGIG (reference sequence). The source of this sequence is a woman aged 25 to 39 in good health and CMV-seronegative. V and J are TRBV30 and TRBJ1-5; TRBD1 might be the D (6 bases). Sequenced sample: PBMCs. In DNA form, the CDR3 reads TGTGCCTGGAGTATCACAGGGTCGCAGCCCCAGCATTTT. This translates into CAWSITGSQPQHF.